One T cell receptor (beta chain) is described in this entry. The data stem from a study of PD-L1 blockade in urothelial cancer. Whole-study context: Each blood sample yielded a median of about 130,000 T cells.

Germline-derived CDR1 and CDR2 are DFQATT and SNEGSKA (reference sequence). Deletions cut 7 bases from V and 5 bases from J, with 9 bases between. The CDR3 runs to 11 residues. Profiled with immunoSEQ multiplex PCR; TCRdb holds only in-frame clones, not every one. The table has about 43,000 clones, around 84% seen once. Noted time point: pretreatment peripheral blood. This rearrangement joins TRBV20-1 to TRBJ2-1; D remains unclear. The clonotype was recovered from a man between 60 and 75 years old with urothelial cancer. Material: PBMCs, obtained around atezolizumab (anti-PD-L1) treatment. CDR3 in amino acids: CSVEQNNEQFF. In DNA, the CDR3 is TGCAGTGTGGAGCAGAACAATGAGCAGTTCTTC.